The entry that follows covers one TCR beta chain sequence. What antigen it recognizes has not been identified. The germline V gene provides CDR1 SGHRS and CDR2 YFSETQ. Here V drops 2 bases and J drops 0 bases, and the junction holds 3 bases not matched to any gene. The CDR3 spans 15 residues, from the cysteine through the phenylalanine. Only CDR3 DNA is held: 45 bases, read in frame from base 1. The cohort comprised fewer than 700 healthy bone marrow donors. Cohort members were all nominally healthy when sampled, although unrecorded immune exposures were likely present. The donor was CMV seronegative and belonged to the group of approximately 320 seronegative cohort members. A peripheral blood sample was provided by each donor, and peripheral blood mononuclear cells were used for TCR beta sequencing. Genomic DNA was extracted from the blood cell samples with the Qiagen DNeasy Blood Extraction Kit. This specimen belongs to a study of cytomegalovirus exposure and HLA in healthy donors (TCRdb year 2017). Concerning the study at large: An earlier analysis of 550 to 700 of the donors reported 250 to 300 Gb of sequence data and about 100 million unique TCR beta sequences from about 180 million T cells. Approximately 310 gigabases of sequencing data and roughly 80 million unique TCR sequences made up an early release that covered about 640 HLA-typed donors. The number of donors typed differed by locus, with roughly 629-640 for A, B, C, DRB1 and DQB1, roughly 520 for DQA1, over 600 for DPA1, and about 450 for DPB1. The study combined high-throughput TCR immunosequencing, statistical association of individual TCRs with disease status, and machine learning to predict cytomegalovirus infection status. A later genetic analysis used genome-wide SNP genotypes for about 65% of the roughly 700 donors, treating that subset as a discovery cohort. A later analysis re-analyzed previously published TCR beta repertoires from 500 to 700 donors and added high-resolution HLA genotyping to study TCR occurrence patterns. Donor age, sex, ethnicity and CMV serostatus were compiled alongside the repertoire data. Besides the first cohort of 550 to 750 subjects, a separate validation cohort made up of about 120 different subjects was used. Both class I and class II loci were covered by HLA typing, at four-digit resolution. An earlier analysis of fewer than 700 of the donors applied high-throughput TCR beta sequencing to assess whether each TCR beta V gene segment acted as functional or pseudogenic. The T cell repertoires of some 670 subjects were profiled by immunosequencing and related to cytomegalovirus serostatus. The genetic ancestry cluster associated with self-reported Caucasian donors included roughly four fifths of the roughly 390 genotyped donors. All discovery cohort repertoires had been generated using a single sequencing platform. Rather than using new phenotypic data, the later analysis identified candidate immune exposures from TCR beta sequences and from how often those sequences occurred across donors. Among 300 to 450 genotyped donors of the cohort, an average of about 240,000 unique TCR beta nucleotide sequences were sequenced per donor, about a sixth of them non-productive. About five DR-DQ haplotypes were treated as single units for association and clustering because of strong linkage in the cohort. The study aimed to test whether cataloging public T cell receptors could reveal signatures of past pathogen exposure.

What the authors observed across the whole study: According to the authors, the approach could potentially be generalized to other disease states and immunological phenotypes. A cluster of highly shared sequence variants was judged likely to be a technical artifact of the sequencing pipeline. Because HLA typing was missing for some donors at each locus, association tests included only the typed subset. A later analysis associated 16,951 TCR beta sequences with specific HLA alleles at a false discovery rate of 0.05. According to a later analysis, TCR association rates differed among HLA loci, with DRB1 alleles showing the most associated TCRs and HLA-C alleles showing the fewest. In both the original and validation cohorts, the classifier was reported to diagnose cytomegalovirus status with high specificity and sensitivity. Compared with equally common non-associated chains, HLA-associated TCR beta chains in a later analysis were more clonally expanded and had lower generation probabilities. Roughly uniform sequencing depth across donors was assumed in presence/absence analyses, although this assumption may not hold. In this cohort, only TCR beta chains were sequenced, and detectable features were limited by the absence of alpha or paired-chain data. When HLA alleles, especially DR and DQ, strongly co-occurred, TCR associations were difficult to assign to individual alleles. Most TCR sequences were observed very rarely across donors, whereas some public TCRs were present in many individuals. Some IMGT-functional V segments, including TRBV6-2 and TRBV6-3, could not be told apart with the 87-base-pair reads, so those segments were excluded. In a later analysis, most CMV-associated TCR beta chains were found to appear HLA-restricted, with HLA associations seemingly driven largely by CMV exposure. In a later genetic analysis, a missense DCLRE1C variant was associated with V-gene and J-gene trimming of TCR beta chains, and the association was replicated in an independent cohort. According to a later genetic analysis, donors in an Asian-associated ancestry cluster had fewer N-insertions in productive TCRs than the approximately 630-donor mean. A further reported finding was that TCR beta sequences accurately predicted the HLA-A and HLA-B alleles for most subjects in the first cohort. An earlier analysis of approximately 540 of the donors showed that most TCR beta V segments appeared in productive rearrangements either about 87% or about 30% of the time, which broadly matched IMGT annotations. In vitro tests confirmed that three of the cytomegalovirus-associated TCR beta chains recognize cytomegalovirus antigens. According to a later analysis, parvovirus B19, influenza, CMV and Epstein-Barr virus appeared linked to several top co-occurrence clusters. Linkage disequilibrium might explain the correlated functional status among segregating V segments, but an unknown experimental factor could not be ruled out. The only immune exposure information available for the cohort was CMV serostatus. Over 15 rarely observed V segments, including chromosome 9 orphons, were excluded from the earlier analysis of a few hundred of the donors because counts were too low. A total of roughly 160 TCR beta chains were listed by the study as associated with cytomegalovirus.

The library relied on the immunoSEQ multiplex PCR assay. The multiplex PCR relied on a mix of 60 forward primers for TCR Vbeta segments and 13 reverse primers for TCR Jbeta segments. Amplification of the CDR3 region of rearranged TCR beta genes was performed with a multiplex PCR assay on genomic DNA. The amplified TCR beta libraries were sequenced on the Illumina HiSeq System as 87-base-pair reads. As for the authors' bioinformatics: In a later analysis, some 80 million unique TCR beta chains were counted across the roughly 670 repertoires, and about 9.9 million of these chains were shared by at least two donors. Raw reads were error-corrected and collapsed into unique sequences by a nearest-neighbor algorithm in which closely related sequences were merged to remove PCR and sequencing errors. Alignment of CDR3 sequences to IMGT reference sequences was used to assign V, D and J gene segments. For a sequence to be retained, a match of at least six nucleotides was required to both a V gene segment and a J gene segment. A rearrangement counted as productive if the CDR3 had no stop codons and remained in frame with V and J, and every other rearrangement counted as non-productive. Following IMGT convention, CDR3 was defined as the stretch from the second conserved V-encoded cysteine up to the conserved J-encoded phenylalanine. The earlier analysis of approximately 590 of the donors excluded any sequence lacking an unambiguous match to a single V gene segment. In an earlier analysis of 587 of the donors, V segments were called functional above 56.7% productive rearrangements and were called segregating when the between-donor standard deviation exceeded 5%. A statistical classification framework was built to diagnose cytomegalovirus status from the catalog of TCR beta chain sequences. In a later analysis, TCR nucleotide sequences were compared against IMGT/GENE-DB human TR gene sequences so that V and J genes could be assigned. Using the TCRdist pipeline, a later analysis assigned CDR3 sequences along with most-parsimonious VDJ recombination scenarios. In a later analysis, each TCR beta chain was defined by its CDR3 amino acid sequence together with its V-gene family, and reads without a unique V-gene family were excluded. In a later analysis, fewer than 650 highly shared, low-generation-probability nucleotide sequences were removed to address suspected cross-contamination and a sequencing artifact. A later analysis calculated a clonal expansion index for each public chain from normalized within-repertoire ranks of inferred template counts. Generation probabilities in a later analysis came from a VDJ recombination model fitted to out-of-frame rearrangements, and those results were checked against IGoR. In a later analysis, TCR-TCR, TCR-HLA and TCR-CMV co-occurrence was scored with hypergeometric tests, and a repertoire-size bias correction was applied to TCR pairs. False discovery rates were estimated in a later analysis by permuting HLA or CMV assignments 20 times. In a later analysis, co-occurring TCRs were grouped using DBSCAN, and TCRdist sequence similarity was added for clustering within HLA-allele-positive subsets. For co-occurrence clustering, repertoires with fewer than 30,000 or more than 120,000 public chains were excluded, along with five or six repertoires with anomalous nucleotide sharing. This immuneACCESS table, as held by TCRdb, lists in-frame sequences with V and J called but not all clones. Of the missing ones, under half trace to an unresolved V gene in checked studies; the others have no known cause. Clonal size and the V and J genes are those of that table, whereas D and trimming came from the DNA. Per the sample table, the count is about 170,000 clones. Of the sample, 1.3% is held by the ten largest clones.

Recombination connected TRBV5-1 to TRBJ2-3; 7 bases in the junction line up with TRBD1. What was sequenced was PBMCs. The sequence derives from a woman aged 60-75 years in good health and CMV-seronegative. The CDR3 corresponds to CASSLGGYSTDTQYF. Read as DNA, the sequence is TGCGCCAGCAGCTTAGGGGGCTATAGCACAGATACGCAGTATTTT.